These 8 T cell receptor beta chains came from one sample sequenced in a study of blood T cell repertoires in COVID-19. Libraries were prepared by immunoSEQ multiplex PCR; TCRdb keeps only in-frame clonotypes and omits some of them. This table has about 400,000 clones, 88% appearing once. The specimen was PBMCs or T cells enriched from blood (not recorded which). All receptors derive from a woman between 40 and 50 years old with acute COVID-19.

The CDR3 DNA follows: TGTGCCAGCAGCTTAGTGGGCCTTAACTCTGGGGCCAACGTCCTGACTTTC. Translating gives CASSLVGLNSGANVLTF. The J gene is TRBJ2-6, the V gene TRBV11-2, with unresolved D. The CDR3 totals 17 residues. Trimming removed 1 base at V and 0 bases at J, with 10 bases between. CDR1 is SGHAT and CDR2 is FQNNGV in the germline V gene.

The chain carries TRBV29-1 and TRBJ2-7; 8 bases map to TRBD2. V lost 8 bases and J lost 3; bases outside the gene matches: 9. Germline loops: CDR1 SQVTM, CDR2 ANQGSEA. The CDR3 covers 13 residues. In DNA, the CDR3 is TGCAGCATCATAGCGGGGTGGCACTACGAGCAGTACTTC. It translates to CSIIAGWHYEQYF.

The chain uses TRBV7-9 and TRBJ1-2; 7 bases match TRBD1. The CDR3 contains 14 residues. Germline V lookup: CDR1 SEHNR, CDR2 FQNEAQ (reference sequence). V lost 5 bases, J lost 6 bases, and 9 bases stayed unmatched. This CDR3 reads CASSGPGGGHGYTF. In nucleotides, the CDR3 is TGTGCCAGCAGCGGACCAGGGGGTGGTCATGGCTACACCTTC. The full variable domain, its missing parts supplied by reference TRBV7-9 and TRBJ1-2, is DTGVSQNPRHKITKRGQNVTFRCDPISEHNRLYWYRQTLGQGPEFLTYFQNEAQLEKSRLLSDRFSAERPKGSFSTLEIQRTEQGDSAMYLCASSGPGGGHGYTFGSGTRLTVV.

The CDR3 spells CATRDSGNTIYF. The CDR3 DNA follows: TGTGCCACTAGAGACTCTGGAAACACCATATATTTT. The rearrangement uses TRBV10-3 and TRBJ1-3; D is undetermined. This CDR3 has 12 amino acids. Germline CDR1 reads ENHRY; CDR2 reads SYGVKD. Trimming left V 10 bases short and J 0 bases short, with 7 bases between.

This chain joins TRBV11-2 and TRBJ2-4, with D perhaps matching TRBD2 (5 bases). Trimming left V 5 bases short and J 0 bases short, with 5 bases between. The CDR3 spans 13 residues. In germline, CDR1 is SGHAT, CDR2 FQNNGV. The DNA for the CDR3 is TGTGCCAGCAGCGGACTAGCCAAAAACATTCAGTACTTC. It codes for CASSGLAKNIQYF. Together with reference TRBV11-2 and TRBJ2-4, the CDR3 gives the full variable domain: EAGVAQSPRYKIIEKRQSVAFWCNPISGHATLYWYQQILGQGPKLLIQFQNNGVVDDSQLPKDRFSAERLKGVDSTLKIQPAKLEDSAVYLCASSGLAKNIQYFGAGTRLSVL.

CDR3: CASSRPGLPLTDTQYF. CDR3 DNA: TGTGCCAGCAGCCGACCGGGACTACCCCTCACAGATACGCAGTATTTT. The chain joins TRBV7-8 to TRBJ2-3, with 7 bases that match TRBD2. CDR3 size: 16 residues. Per the germline V gene, CDR1 is SGHVS and CDR2 is FQNEAQ. V dropped 5 bases and J dropped 2; count of bases not matched to a gene: 10.

The rearrangement uses TRBV5-4 and TRBJ1-2; the D gene is possibly TRBD1 (5 bases). The germline CDR1 and CDR2 sequences are SGHNT and YYREEE (reference sequence). The length of the CDR3 is 16 residues. The germline V and J ends were trimmed by 4 bases and 4 bases, with 20 bases remaining between them. CDR3: CASSPPGEQFAYGYTF. For the CDR3, the DNA is TGTGCCAGCAGCCCACCGGGGGAGCAATTCGCCTATGGCTACACCTTC.

The gene calls are TRBV29-1 and TRBJ2-3; 7 nucleotides agree with TRBD1. Losses at the gene ends were 8 bases for V and 1 base for J; bases not matched to a gene: 6. Looked up from germline, CDR1 is SQVTM and CDR2 is ANQGSEA. The CDR3 is made up of 13 amino acids. The DNA for the CDR3 is TGCAGCCATTCTGACAGGGGCACAGATACGCAGTATTTT. It encodes CSHSDRGTDTQYF.